These 6 T cell receptor beta chains share one sample of origin, sequenced in a study of PD-L1 blockade in urothelial cancer. Described time point: pretreatment peripheral blood. TCRdb's copy holds only in-frame clones and misses some; the assay was immunoSEQ multiplex PCR. This sample has about 130,000 clones, with about 81% found just once. The sequencing here drew on PBMCs, taken around atezolizumab (anti-PD-L1) treatment. Receptors were obtained from a man in his forties or fifties with urothelial cancer.

The V and J genes are TRBV19 and TRBJ2-3; maybe TRBD2 (6 bases). Trimming pared 9 bases from V and 2 bases from J, leaving 18 bases between. Germline CDR1 and CDR2: LNHDA and SQIVND (reference sequence). This CDR3 has 15 residues. CDR3 region: CASRPGLRYTDTQYF. In DNA, the CDR3 is TGTGCCAGCCGGCCGGGACTTCGATACACAGATACGCAGTATTTT.

This rearrangement joins TRBV14 to TRBJ2-7, with D unresolved. The V end was cut by 6 bases, the J end by 0 bases, with 12 bases between. The CDR3 contains 14 residues. Germline CDR1 is SGHDN and CDR2 is FVKESK. CDR3 protein: CASSRWAFSYEQYF. CDR3 nucleotides: TGTGCCAGCAGTCGGTGGGCATTCTCCTACGAGCAGTACTTC.

The count of this clone is one. This specimen includes other DNA sequences encoding the same CDR3. The gene calls are TRBV5-1 and TRBJ2-7, with 11 positions matching TRBD2. This CDR3 is built from 15 residues. CDR1 SGHRS and CDR2 YFSETQ come from the germline V gene. The junction had 0 bases not matched to a gene; V was cut back by 0 bases and J by 1 base. The DNA for the CDR3 is TGCGCCAGCAGCTTGGGGACTAGCGGGTCCTACGAGCAGTACTTC. This codes for CASSLGTSGSYEQYF.

A single count supports this clone. The chain joins TRBV5-1 to TRBJ2-5; 8 nucleotides line up with TRBD2. The V gene's germline CDR1 is SGHRS and CDR2 YFSETQ. V was clipped by 4 bases and J by 1 base; unmatched bases: 9. CDR3 length equals 16 residues. Written as DNA, the CDR3 is TGCGCCAGCAGCCTGGGTAGGAGCGGGAGCCAAGAGACCCAGTACTTC. This gives the protein CASSLGRSGSQETQYF.

The chain has TRBV5-1 and TRBJ2-7, with TRBD2 matching over 13 bases. This CDR3 region has 15 residues. Germline V CDR1 and CDR2: SGHRS, YFSETQ. Unmatched junction bases numbered 6, after V lost 3 bases and J lost 6 bases. CDR3 amino acids: CASSSGTSGNVEQYF. DNA for the CDR3: TGCGCCAGCAGCTCCGGGACTAGCGGGAACGTCGAGCAGTACTTC.

This chain uses TRBV27 with TRBJ1-2, with TRBD1 identical over 12 bases. Looked up from germline, CDR1 is MNHEY and CDR2 is SMNVEV (reference sequence). The CDR3 covers 16 residues. Trimming took 1 base from V and 7 from J; bases not matched to a gene: 7. DNA of the CDR3: TGTGCCAGCAGTTTATGGGGGACAGGGGGCAACAGTGGCTACACCTTC. This encodes CASSLWGTGGNSGYTF.